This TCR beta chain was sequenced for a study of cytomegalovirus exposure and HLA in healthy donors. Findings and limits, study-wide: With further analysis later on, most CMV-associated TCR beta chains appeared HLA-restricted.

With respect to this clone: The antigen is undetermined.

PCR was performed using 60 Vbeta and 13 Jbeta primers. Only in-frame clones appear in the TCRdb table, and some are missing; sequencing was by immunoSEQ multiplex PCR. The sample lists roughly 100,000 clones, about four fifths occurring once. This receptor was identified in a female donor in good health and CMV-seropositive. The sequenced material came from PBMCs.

The CDR3 coding sequence is TGCAGCGTTGAAGATCGAGATCCCTATGGCTACACCTTC. As protein: CSVEDRDPYGYTF. The chain couples TRBV29-1 to TRBJ1-2, with D unresolved. CDR3 size: 13 residues. Trimming cost V 0 bases and J 4 bases, with 9 bases left between them. The germline V gene encodes CDR1 SQVTM and CDR2 ANQGSEA.